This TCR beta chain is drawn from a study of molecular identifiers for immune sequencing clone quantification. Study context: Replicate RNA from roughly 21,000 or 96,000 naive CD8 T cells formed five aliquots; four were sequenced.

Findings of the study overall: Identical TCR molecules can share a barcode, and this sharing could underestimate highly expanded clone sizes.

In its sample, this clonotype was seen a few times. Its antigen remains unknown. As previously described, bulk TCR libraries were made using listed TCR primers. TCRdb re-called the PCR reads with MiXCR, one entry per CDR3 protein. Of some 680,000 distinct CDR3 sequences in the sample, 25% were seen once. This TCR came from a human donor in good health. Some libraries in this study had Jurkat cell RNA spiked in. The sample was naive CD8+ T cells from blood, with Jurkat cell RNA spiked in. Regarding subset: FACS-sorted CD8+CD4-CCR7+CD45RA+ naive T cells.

CDR3 nucleotides: TGTGCCAGCAGCTTATCCTTCCAGAGAGTCACAGATACGCAGTATTTT. Encoded protein: CASSLSFQRVTDTQYF. V gene TRBV11-2 combines with J gene TRBJ2-3; D call uncertain. This CDR3 has 16 amino acids. Trimming took off 2 bases at V and 2 bases at J, with 14 bases between the two ends. The germline V gene encodes CDR1 SGHAT and CDR2 FQNNGV.